These 31 T cell receptor beta chains came from one sample sequenced in a study of CD8 T cells in Susac syndrome. RNA in amounts of about 0.5 to 1 ug was reverse transcribed with random hexamers. MiXCR was run by TCRdb on the immunoSEQ multiplex PCR reads, yielding one entry per CDR3 protein. Here the sample spans 200,000 or so distinct CDR3 sequences, 92% being singletons. The sample was CD8+ T cells from PBMCs. Every receptor here comes from a human donor with multiple sclerosis.

In this sample, this clonotype turned up once. This sequence joins TRBV7-9 and TRBJ1-3, with D unclear. This CDR3 spans 15 amino acids. Germline CDR1 and CDR2: SEHNR and FQNEAQ (reference sequence). V dropped 5 bases and J dropped 2 bases, with 13 bases sitting between them. This CDR3 reads CASSPLKEPGNTIYF. The CDR3 DNA is TGTGCCAGCAGCCCACTTAAAGAACCTGGAAACACCATATATTTT.

The V gene is TRBV20-1, the J gene TRBJ2-3; TRBD1 agrees at 7 bases. Germline lookup yields CDR1 DFQATT and CDR2 SNEGSKA (reference sequence). The CDR3 is made up of 18 amino acids. With 3 bases clipped from V and 0 bases from J, the junction kept 15 bases outside the gene matches. The CDR3 bases are TGCAGTGCTAGGAGTTACCAAGGGGGCACGACTAGCACAGATACGCAGTATTTT. Its translation: CSARSYQGGTTSTDTQYF.

The rearrangement uses TRBV5-1 and TRBJ1-5, with D hard to call. The germline V gene encodes CDR1 SGHRS and CDR2 YFSETQ. V lost 1 base and J 7 bases, leaving 9 bases between the germline ends. The CDR3 extends over 13 amino acids. CDR3 sequence reads: CASSLFIGQPQHF. In DNA form, the CDR3 reads TGCGCCAGCAGCTTGTTCATAGGGCAGCCCCAGCATTTT.

This chain connects TRBV13 to TRBJ1-2; no clear D. Germline CDR1 and CDR2: PRHDT and FYEKMQ (reference sequence). The CDR3 contains 13 residues. Trimming took 2 bases from V and 6 from J, leaving 10 bases between them. In nucleotides, the CDR3 is TGTGCCAGCAGCTTAAGGACCTGGGATGGCTACACCTTC. As protein: CASSLRTWDGYTF.

The CDR3 spells CASSLWPAYEQYF. CDR3 nucleotide sequence: TGTGCCAGCAGCTTATGGCCGGCGTACGAGCAGTACTTC. The chain uses TRBV7-2 and TRBJ2-7, with unresolved D. The CDR3 totals 13 residues. The V and J ends lost 2 bases and 4 bases respectively, with 9 bases between them. The germline CDR1 and CDR2 sequences are SGHTA and FQGNSA.

The rearrangement joins TRBV29-1 to TRBJ2-7; D is perhaps TRBD1 or TRBD2 (5 bases each). Trimming took off 4 bases at V and 2 bases at J, with 15 bases between the two ends. The CDR3 is 14 residues long. Per the germline V gene, CDR1 is SQVTM and CDR2 is ANQGSEA. CDR3 sequence: CSVGDLDRAYEQYF. The CDR3 DNA sequence: TGCAGCGTTGGGGACCTGGACCGGGCCTACGAGCAGTACTTC.

The genes are TRBV5-4 and TRBJ1-2; D unresolved. V was clipped by 6 bases and J by 4 bases, with 10 bases between them. The CDR3 extends over 12 amino acids. The germline V gene has CDR1 SGHNT and CDR2 YYREEE (reference sequence). Here the CDR3 DNA reads TGTGCCAGCACGCAAGGGAGCTATGGCTACACCTTC. This codes for CASTQGSYGYTF.

In this sample, this clonotype turned up once. The rearrangement joins TRBV3-1 to TRBJ1-1; D uncertain. Germline V gives CDR1 LGHDT, CDR2 YNNKEL (reference sequence). V was cut by 4 bases and J by 0 bases, with 12 bases left in between. This CDR3 is built from 15 residues. The CDR3 DNA reads TGTGCCAGCAGCCCGTCCGAGACACTGAACACTGAAGCTTTCTTT. It is translated as CASSPSETLNTEAFF.

This sequence joins TRBV2 and TRBJ2-1, with 9 bases identical to TRBD1. Trimming cost V 4 bases and J 10 bases; bases outside gene matches: 8. The germline CDR1 and CDR2 sequences are SNHLY and FYNNEI. The CDR3 length is 14 residues. The CDR3 sequence is CASSGAHRGLEQFF. For the CDR3, the DNA is TGTGCCAGCAGTGGAGCCCACAGGGGGCTCGAGCAGTTCTTC.

This chain links TRBV27 with TRBJ2-4; no clear D. The CDR3 sequence is 14 residues long. Trimming pared 0 bases from V and 5 bases from J, leaving 8 bases between. Germline lookup yields CDR1 MNHEY and CDR2 SMNVEV (reference sequence). The CDR3 sequence is CASSLSIRENIQYF. The CDR3 bases are TGTGCCAGCAGTTTATCGATTAGAGAAAACATTCAGTACTTC.

V usage is TRBV5-1 and J usage is TRBJ1-2, with TRBD1 as a possible D gene (6 bases). V lost 0 bases and J lost 4, with 10 bases in between. The germline V gene has CDR1 SGHRS and CDR2 YFSETQ. The CDR3 covers 14 residues. DNA for the CDR3: TGCGCCAGCAGCTTGGGCGAGACAGGCTATGGCTACACCTTC. Its protein is CASSLGETGYGYTF. Based on the CDR3 plus reference TRBV5-1 and TRBJ1-2, the full variable domain is KAGVTQTPRYLIKTRGQQVTLSCSPISGHRSVSWYQQTPGQGLQFLFEYFSETQRNKGNFPGRFSGRQFSNSRSEMNVSTLELGDSALYLCASSLGETGYGYTFGSGTRLTVV.

This clonotype appeared once. The CDR3 DNA sequence: TGTGCCAGCTACTCACACCAAGGCAATGGCTACACCTTC. It encodes CASYSHQGNGYTF. This chain joins TRBV21-1 and TRBJ1-2. TRBV21-1 counts as a pseudogene. The CDR3 runs to 13 residues.

CDR3: CSVLTGGLYGYTF. CDR3 DNA sequence: TGCAGCGTTCTAACTGGGGGTCTCTATGGCTACACCTTC. This chain joins TRBV29-1 and TRBJ1-2; TRBD1 is a possible D gene (5 bases). This CDR3 has 13 residues. Trimming removed 5 bases from V and 4 bases from J, with 14 bases in between. Germline V gene data show CDR1 as SQVTM and CDR2 as ANQGSEA.

The gene calls are TRBV5-8 and TRBJ1-5; D not certain. CDR1 SGHTS and CDR2 YDEGEE come from the germline V gene. This CDR3 has 17 amino acids. V was clipped by 3 bases and J by 0 bases, with 16 bases between them. The CDR3 spells CASSSTSDLGSNQPQHF. The CDR3, as DNA: TGTGCCAGCAGCTCCACTTCGGATCTCGGTAGCAATCAGCCCCAGCATTTT.

Remarks on this clonotype: A junction boundary mismatches the germline segment, possibly from a read error. The chain carries TRBV7-7 and TRBJ2-3; D unresolved. CDR1 SSHAT and CDR2 FNYEAQ come from the germline V gene (reference sequence). The CDR3 is made up of 16 amino acids. CDR3 in amino acids: CASSREPYSSTDTQYF. The CDR3 DNA is TGTGCTAGCAGCCGTGAGCCCTATTCTAGCACAGATACGCAGTATTTT.

The chain employs TRBV6-5 and TRBJ1-1; a weak D match, TRBD1 (6 bases). CDR1 is MNHEY, CDR2 SVGAGI, per germline. Between the trimmed V and J ends, which lost 6 bases and 4 bases, there was a span of 15 bases. The CDR3 is 14 amino acids. The CDR3 loop reads CASSPGGGGTEAFF. The CDR3 bases are TGTGCCAGCAGCCCCGGGGGCGGGGGCACTGAAGCTTTCTTT.

This clonotype occurred once. The genes are TRBV12-3 or TRBV12-4 and TRBJ2-2; no reliable D call. V lost 5 bases and J lost 2, with 12 bases in between. The CDR3 covers 15 residues. The CDR3 DNA is TGTGCCAGCAGTCCCCTAATGATCAACACCGGGGAGCTGTTTTTT. Its protein product is CASSPLMINTGELFF.

The gene calls are TRBV3-1 and TRBJ1-5; D is unresolved. CDR3 length: 14 amino acids. V was clipped by 0 bases and J by 6 bases, with 9 bases between them. The germline V gene has CDR1 LGHDT and CDR2 YNNKEL (reference sequence). DNA for the CDR3: TGTGCCAGCAGCCAAGAGGGCTCGGGTCAGCCCCAGCATTTT. It codes for CASSQEGSGQPQHF.

V and J are TRBV4-3 and TRBJ2-7, with TRBD1 identical over 7 bases. Germline CDR1 and CDR2: LGHNA and YSLEER. V lost 0 bases to trimming and J lost 2 bases; unmatched junction nucleotides: 7. This CDR3 spans 16 amino acids. CDR3 sequence: CASSQDRGTLPYEQYF. CDR3 sequence (DNA): TGCGCCAGCAGCCAAGACAGGGGGACCCTTCCCTACGAGCAGTACTTC.

The chain joins TRBV20-1 to TRBJ1-3, with D maybe TRBD1 (5 bases). The V and J ends lost 3 bases and 2 bases respectively, with 11 bases between them. Germline V gives CDR1 DFQATT, CDR2 SNEGSKA (reference sequence). The CDR3 covers 14 residues. The CDR3 bases are TGCAGTGCTAGTTACGGGGCCACTGGAAACACCATATATTTT. This translates into CSASYGATGNTIYF.

This chain uses TRBV29-1 with TRBJ2-2; a weak D match, TRBD2 (5 bases). The germline gives CDR1 SQVTM, CDR2 ANQGSEA. Trimming shortened V by 4 bases and J by 1 base, and 19 bases separated the two germline ends. The length of the CDR3 is 17 residues. The CDR3 loop reads CSVVAPRGSGNTGELFF. The CDR3 DNA is TGCAGCGTTGTAGCCCCTCGGGGAAGCGGGAACACCGGGGAGCTGTTTTTT.

This clonotype was seen once. The V call is TRBV20-1, the J call TRBJ2-3, with D unclear. Germline V gene lookup returns CDR1 DFQATT and CDR2 SNEGSKA (reference sequence). The CDR3 sequence is 16 residues long. V lost 5 bases, J lost 2 bases, and 20 bases lay in between. DNA for the CDR3: TGCAGTGCTCCATCCCCCTCAGAACCCTACACAGATACGCAGTATTTT. It codes for CSAPSPSEPYTDTQYF.

The chain recombines TRBV5-6 with TRBJ1-5; D not certain. Trimming left V 4 bases short and J 0 bases short, with 14 bases between. The V gene's germline CDR1 is SGHDT and CDR2 YYEEEE. The CDR3 length is 16 residues. DNA for the CDR3: TGTGCCAGCAGCCGAGCCGCAGGAGCTAGCAATCAGCCCCAGCATTTT. Its protein product is CASSRAAGASNQPQHF.

This chain uses TRBV7-9 with TRBJ2-7; D is undetermined. Germline CDR1 reads SEHNR; CDR2 reads FQNEAQ (reference sequence). The CDR3 contains 16 residues. V lost 5 bases and J lost 1, with 18 bases in between. The DNA of the CDR3 is TGTGCCAGCAGCGAATGGGGTGTTAGAGCGTCCTACGAGCAGTACTTC. Amino acids: CASSEWGVRASYEQYF.

V gene TRBV7-8 combines with J gene TRBJ1-5, with D tentatively TRBD1 (6 bases). Germline V gene sequence: CDR1 SGHVS, CDR2 FQNEAQ. Trimming removed 5 bases from V and 4 bases from J, with 18 bases in between. The CDR3 extends over 16 amino acids. In DNA, the CDR3 is TGTGCCAGCAGCCCCCTCCCCGACAGGCCTAATCAGCCCCAGCATTTT. It codes for CASSPLPDRPNQPQHF.

This chain connects TRBV15 to TRBJ1-2; 9 bases are shared with TRBD1. The germline V gene has CDR1 LNHNV and CDR2 YYDKDF (reference sequence). The CDR3 length is 13 residues. V shed 5 bases, J shed 7 bases, and the junction held 5 bases outside the gene matches. In DNA, the CDR3 is TGTGCCACCAGCGGGACAGGGAGTTCTGGCTACACCTTC. Translating it yields CATSGTGSSGYTF.

The chain carries TRBV7-3 and TRBJ2-7, with D possibly being TRBD2 (5 bases). The CDR3 runs 14 residues. The V end lost 1 base, the J end lost 2 bases, and 9 bases lay between the germline ends. CDR1 SGHTA and CDR2 FQGTGA come from the germline V gene. The CDR3 spells CASSLIGNTYEQYF. CDR3 nucleotide sequence: TGTGCCAGCAGCTTAATCGGGAATACCTACGAGCAGTACTTC. Full variable domain (missing parts from reference TRBV7-3 and TRBJ2-7): GAGVSQTPSNKVTEKGKYVELRCDPISGHTALYWYRQSLGQGPEFLIYFQGTGAADDSGLPNDRFFAVRPEGSVSTLKIQRTERGDSAVYLCASSLIGNTYEQYFGPGTRLTVT.

V usage is TRBV11-1 and J usage is TRBJ2-1, with TRBD2 matching over 13 bases. J was trimmed by 0 bases and V by 4 bases; bases with no gene match: 18. Germline V gene data show CDR1 as SGHAT and CDR2 as FQDESV (reference sequence). The CDR3 is made up of 22 amino acids. CDR3: CASSSGLAGSATVLSSYNEQFF. The CDR3 DNA is TGTGCCAGCAGCTCGGGACTAGCGGGATCGGCAACCGTTTTAAGCTCCTACAATGAGCAGTTCTTC.

V usage is TRBV19 and J usage is TRBJ2-3, with 8 bases aligning to TRBD2. This CDR3 region has 15 residues. CDR1 LNHDA and CDR2 SQIVND come from the germline V gene (reference sequence). After removal of 7 bases from V and 5 bases from J, the junction contained 11 bases not matched to a gene. This chain's CDR3 is CASKVRGAPLDTQYF. CDR3 in DNA: TGTGCCAGTAAGGTGCGGGGGGCACCGCTAGATACGCAGTATTTT.

This rearrangement joins TRBV19 to TRBJ2-6; D may correspond to TRBD1 or TRBD2 (5 bases each). The V and J ends lost 3 bases and 2 bases respectively, with 5 bases between them. Per the germline V gene, CDR1 is LNHDA and CDR2 is SQIVND (reference sequence). This CDR3 is built from 14 residues. The CDR3 spells CASSMGAGANVLTF. The CDR3 DNA follows: TGTGCCAGTAGTATGGGGGCTGGGGCCAACGTCCTGACTTTC.

The V call is TRBV11-2, the J call TRBJ2-7; D may be TRBD1 (6 bases). The CDR3 contains 13 residues. Germline CDR1 is SGHAT and CDR2 is FQNNGV. V was pared by 6 bases and J by 2 bases, with 11 bases between. CDR3 sequence: CASRGTSTYEQYF. The CDR3 DNA follows: TGTGCCAGCAGAGGGACATCGACCTACGAGCAGTACTTC.